The sequence of this T cell receptor beta chain was determined in a study of T cell responses to AZD1222 COVID-19 vaccine. Background on the study: Second-dose schedules of about 4 or about 12 weeks were combined. Study results and caveats: Females made up more of the donors, who were largely white British, and clonal diversity may have come out too low. Increases in Spike-specific TCR breadth and depth were seen after two AZD1222 doses. No day 14 peak samples; only post-peak repertoires were characterized.

Trimming shortened V by 9 bases and J by 6 bases, and 25 bases separated the two germline ends. The germline V gene has CDR1 SGHRS and CDR2 YFSETQ. The CDR3 loop spans 15 amino acids. Turning to this clone: Its target is unknown.

Clones were read by immunoSEQ multiplex PCR, and TCRdb kept only the in-frame ones, dropping some. Of more than 140,000 clones in the sample, about nine tenths are singletons; the top ten hold more than 2%. The sequenced sample was peripheral blood, obtained on day 0 of AZD1222 vaccination. The chain is built from TRBV5-1 and TRBJ2-7; tentatively, D is TRBD2 (7 bases). The clonotype comes from an adult in good health. The CDR3 reads CATSPGGLADGEQYF. CDR3 DNA: TGCGCCACCTCCCCTGGGGGGCTAGCGGATGGCGAGCAGTACTTC.